These T cell receptor beta chains were read from a single sample in a study of blood T cell repertoires in COVID-19. Assay: immunoSEQ multiplex PCR; the TCRdb copy retains only in-frame clones and omits some. The data show 250,000 to 350,000 clones, around 82% seen once. The material sequenced was peripheral blood. Source of these receptors: a human donor with COVID-19, enrolled during active disease. The donor label of this sample is uncertain. CDR3s include the opening cysteine and the closing phenylalanine or tryptophan. The D gene is left open where the match is weak. Where a row states a size, it is once, few, many or the class of an expanded clone; other rows omit it.

size	J	D	V	CDR3	DNA
many	TRBJ2-2	.	TRBV9	CASSVGSVTGELFF	TGTGCCAGCAGCGTAGGGTCGGTCACCGGGGAGCTGTTTTTT
.	TRBJ2-1	.	TRBV6-1	CASSDQTRAWGNEQFF	TGTGCCAGCAGTGACCAAACTAGAGCCTGGGGCAATGAGCAGTTCTTC
once	TRBJ2-2	.	TRBV28	CASSLRGFSNTGELFF	TGTGCCAGCAGTCTCAGGGGATTCTCGAACACCGGGGAGCTGTTTTTT
.	TRBJ1-6	TRBD1	TRBV5-1	CASSIGQGIRSYNSPLHF	TGCGCCAGCAGCATCGGACAGGGGATTCGCTCCTATAATTCACCCCTCCACTTT
.	TRBJ1-1	.	TRBV7-3	CASREGVNTEAFF	TGTGCCAGCAGGGAAGGGGTGAACACTGAAGCTTTCTTT
.	TRBJ1-2	.	TRBV4-2	CASSQADRVDYGYTF	TGTGCCAGCAGCCAGGCTGACAGAGTAGACTATGGCTACACCTTC
once	TRBJ2-7	TRBD1	TRBV29-1	CSAKGAAYEQYF	TGCAGCGCAAAGGGGGCCGCCTACGAGCAGTACTTC
.	TRBJ1-1	.	TRBV6-6	CASSYPGTREAFF	TGTGCCAGCAGTTATCCCGGGACCCGGGAGGCTTTCTTT
.	TRBJ1-3	.	TRBV27	CASSPQGLGAGNTIYF	TGTGCCAGCAGTCCACAGGGTTTAGGTGCTGGAAACACCATATATTTT
.	TRBJ2-1	.	TRBV7-2	CASSLGGGGLGYEQFF	TGTGCCAGCAGCTTAGGGGGCGGGGGCTTAGGCTATGAGCAGTTCTTC
.	TRBJ1-2	TRBD1	TRBV19	CASSAPGQLLFYGYTF	TGTGCCAGTAGTGCGCCGGGACAGCTCCTTTTCTATGGCTACACCTTC
once	TRBJ1-1	.	TRBV7-8	CASSLFRQTNTEAFF	TGTGCCAGCAGCTTATTTCGACAGACGAACACTGAAGCTTTCTTT
.	TRBJ1-5	.	TRBV25-1	CASSEAVSNQPQHF	TGTGCCAGCAGTGAGGCGGTTAGCAATCAGCCCCAGCATTTT
.	TRBJ2-7	TRBD2	TRBV15	CATRGLASYEQYF	TGTGCCACCAGAGGACTAGCCTCCTACGAGCAGTACTTC
.	TRBJ1-1	.	TRBV29-1	CSVEGEKAFF	TGCAGCGTTGAAGGGGAGAAAGCTTTCTTT
.	TRBJ1-1	.	TRBV7-9	CASSFTGVYTEAFF	TGTGCCAGCAGCTTTACAGGAGTTTACACTGAAGCTTTCTTT
.	TRBJ1-1	.	TRBV5-1	CASTSGELTEAFF	TGCGCCAGCACCTCAGGGGAGTTGACTGAAGCTTTCTTT
.	TRBJ2-7	.	TRBV2	CASSTSQGTLYEQYF	TGTGCCAGCAGTACATCCCAGGGGACCCTCTACGAGCAGTACTTC
.	TRBJ1-2	TRBD1	TRBV5-1	CASGDRAGYGYTF	TGCGCCAGCGGGGACAGGGCGGGCTATGGCTACACCTTC
.	TRBJ2-3	TRBD1	TRBV24-1	CATSAGQGGARRDTQYF	TGTGCCACCAGCGCCGGACAGGGGGGCGCAAGAAGGGATACGCAGTATTTT
.	TRBJ2-5	TRBD1	TRBV24-1	CATSQVKDRGQETQYF	TGTGCCACCAGTCAGGTCAAAGACAGGGGCCAAGAGACCCAGTACTTC
.	TRBJ1-4	TRBD1	TRBV7-9	CASSLYQGQGLRSEKLFF	TGTGCCAGCAGCTTATATCAGGGACAGGGACTTAGGAGTGAAAAACTGTTTTTT
.	TRBJ2-5	.	TRBV6-5	CASTQDPIAETQYF	TGTGCCAGCACCCAGGACCCCATAGCGGAGACCCAGTACTTC
.	TRBJ1-6	.	TRBV16	CASSQRQSSYNSPLHF	TGTGCCAGCAGCCAACGACAGAGCTCCTATAATTCACCCCTCCACTTT
.	TRBJ1-2	TRBD1	TRBV28	CASSLMSAGQGADGYTF	TGTGCCAGCAGTTTAATGTCGGCAGGACAGGGGGCGGATGGCTACACCTTC
.	TRBJ2-1	TRBD1	TRBV28	CASSLLYRGWYNEQFF	TGTGCCAGCAGTTTACTGTACAGGGGGTGGTACAATGAGCAGTTCTTC
.	TRBJ1-5	TRBD1	TRBV19	CASRQGVVRNQPQHF	TGTGCCAGTAGACAGGGGGTTGTTCGCAATCAGCCCCAGCATTTT
.	TRBJ2-3	.	TRBV9	CASSVQTVSTDTQYF	TGTGCCAGCAGCGTCCAGACAGTTAGCACAGATACGCAGTATTTT
.	TRBJ2-5	TRBD2	TRBV27	CASRKSGTSGTGGTQYF	TGTGCCAGCAGAAAATCCGGGACTAGCGGTACGGGGGGGACCCAGTACTTC
few	TRBJ2-7	.	TRBV11-2	CASSFTRESEQYF	TGTGCCAGCAGCTTTACCAGGGAAAGCGAGCAGTACTTC
.	TRBJ2-1	TRBD2	TRBV7-3	CASSLTSLAGYNEQFF	TGTGCCAGCAGCTTAACATCCCTAGCGGGCTACAATGAGCAGTTCTTC
.	TRBJ1-2	.	TRBV30	CAWSATDGYGYTF	TGTGCCTGGTCGGCGACTGATGGCTATGGCTACACCTTC
.	TRBJ1-2	.	TRBV4-3	CASSRQRRGPNYGYTF	TGCGCCAGCAGCCGCCAACGGAGGGGCCCCAACTATGGCTACACCTTC
.	TRBJ1-1	TRBD1	TRBV19	CASTRGTPNTEAFF	TGTGCCAGTACCAGGGGGACCCCGAACACTGAAGCTTTCTTT